The clone carrying this T cell receptor (beta chain) was detected a few times. With 10-nucleotide random UMIs, 5'RACE was used to make the cDNA. TCRdb re-called the 5' RACE reads through MiXCR, storing one row per CDR3 protein. The sample yields tens of thousands of distinct CDR3 sequences, around 7% seen once. The sample belongs to a study of neurological immune-mediated disorders. The specimen was CD4+ T cells from blood. The source is a man aged 50-60 years in good health.

The CDR3 region is CASSVEGLGADTQYF. CDR3 DNA sequence: TGTGCCAGCAGCGTAGAGGGGCTGGGGGCAGATACGCAGTATTTT. J is TRBJ2-3 and V is TRBV9; D tentatively reads TRBD1 or TRBD2 (5 bases each). The CDR3 consists of 15 residues. Trimming took 0 bases from V and 4 from J, leaving 12 bases between them. Germline-derived CDR1 and CDR2 are SGDLS and YYNGEE.